What follows describes a single T cell receptor (beta chain). This specimen comes from a study of T cell responses to AZD1222 COVID-19 vaccine. The junction had 1 base not matched to a gene; V was cut back by 1 base and J by 3 bases. Germline V gives CDR1 SGHNT, CDR2 YYREEE (reference sequence). CDR3 size: 15 residues. Clones were read by immunoSEQ multiplex PCR, and TCRdb kept only the in-frame ones, dropping some. The sample gives about 140,000 clones, roughly 86% of which show up once; around 5% is in the top ten. This receptor was identified in an adult who received the MenACWY meningococcal vaccine as a control. The chain employs TRBV5-4 and TRBJ1-6, with 7 bases that match TRBD1. Material: peripheral blood, obtained 28 days after the second dose of the MenACWY control vaccine. In nucleotides, the CDR3 is TGTGCCAGCAGCTTGAGGGACAGCTATAATTCACCCCTCCACTTT. Its translation: CASSLRDSYNSPLHF.